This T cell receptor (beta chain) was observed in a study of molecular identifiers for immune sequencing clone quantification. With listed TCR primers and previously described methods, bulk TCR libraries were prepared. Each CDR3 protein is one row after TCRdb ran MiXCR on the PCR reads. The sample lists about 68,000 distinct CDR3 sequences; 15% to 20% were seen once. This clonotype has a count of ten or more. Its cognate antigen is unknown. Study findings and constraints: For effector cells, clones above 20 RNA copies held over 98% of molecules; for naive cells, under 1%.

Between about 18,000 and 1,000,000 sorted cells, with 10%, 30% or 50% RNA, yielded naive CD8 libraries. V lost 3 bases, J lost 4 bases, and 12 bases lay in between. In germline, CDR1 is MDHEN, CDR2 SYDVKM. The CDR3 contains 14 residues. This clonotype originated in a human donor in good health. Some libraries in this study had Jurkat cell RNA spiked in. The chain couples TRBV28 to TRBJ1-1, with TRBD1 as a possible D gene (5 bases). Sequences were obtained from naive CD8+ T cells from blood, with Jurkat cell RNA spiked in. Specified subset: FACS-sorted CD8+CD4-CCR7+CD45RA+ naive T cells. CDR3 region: CASSFRGDGTEAFF. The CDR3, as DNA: TGTGCCAGCAGTTTTAGAGGGGACGGCACTGAAGCTTTCTTT.